This entry lists 23 T cell receptor beta chains sequenced from one sample in a study of tumor and adjacent non-tumor tissue in lung cancer. This sample's RNA came from whole unsorted tissue. This non-tumor lung sample came from over 3 cm beyond the tumor edge. Three rounds of nested PCR, following a modified ARM-PCR protocol, produced the TCRbeta library. TCRdb reprocessed the multiplex PCR reads with MiXCR, giving one entry per CDR3 protein. The sample consists of 60,000 to 100,000 distinct CDR3 sequences, 76% of them appearing once. The sequenced sample consisted of distant non-tumor lung tissue. The receptors stem from a man between 65 and 85 years old with non-small cell lung cancer.

As to this clonotype: A read error may produce the germline difference seen at one junction end. The V and J genes are TRBV29-1 and TRBJ2-7; 7 nucleotides agree with TRBD1. The length of the CDR3 is 9 residues. Germline CDR1 reads SQVTM; CDR2 reads ANQGSEA. CDR3 residues: CSHGTEQYF. CDR3 sequence (DNA): TGCAGCCACGGGACAGAGCAGTATTTC.

V is TRBV11-2 and J is TRBJ2-2, with 8 nucleotides matching TRBD1. Trimming removed 3 bases from V and 5 bases from J; junction bases left unmatched: 2. CDR1 and CDR2 (germline): SGHAT, FQNNGV. The CDR3 totals 14 residues. CDR3 sequence reads: CASSFTGGTGELFF. CDR3 coding DNA: TGTGCCAGCAGCTTCACAGGGGGTACCGGGGAGCTGTTTTTT.

The chain joins TRBV11-2 to TRBJ2-3, with D perhaps matching TRBD1 (6 bases). V was shortened by 11 bases and J by 4 bases, with 19 bases between the two germline ends. Germline V gene lookup returns CDR1 SGHAT and CDR2 FQNNGV. The CDR3 covers 14 residues. CDR3 protein: CARTSQGFSDTQYF. The CDR3 DNA reads as TGTGCCCGCACCTCACAGGGCTTCTCAGATACGCAGTATTTT.

Comments on this clonotype: At one end the junction does not follow the germline gene, possibly because of a read error. The J gene is TRBJ1-3, the V gene TRBV29-1; D ambiguous. The CDR3 is 14 amino acids. Looked up from germline, CDR1 is SQVTM and CDR2 is ANQGSEA. The DNA for the CDR3 is TGCAGCGTTGAATGGGTGAGCTCTGTAAACACCATATATTTT. Residues: CSVEWVSSVNTIYF.

In regard to this clonotype: The conserved phenylalanine or tryptophan is not found at the CDR3 terminus, so this likely reflects a read error. The V gene is TRBV20-1, the J gene TRBJ2-1, with 7 bases fitting TRBD2. Germline V lookup: CDR1 DFQATT, CDR2 SNEGSKA (reference sequence). V lost 4 bases, J lost 10 bases, and 16 bases stayed unmatched. This CDR3 region has 15 residues. In DNA form, the CDR3 reads TGCAGTGCTACCCGGGGGGAGTTTAGCTACAGCGAGCAGTTCTTA. Protein: CSATRGEFSYSEQFL.

This sequence joins TRBV29-1 and TRBJ1-1, with D unclear. The germline V gene has CDR1 SQVTM and CDR2 ANQGSEA. Trimming left V 2 bases short and J 6 bases short, with 16 bases between. This CDR3 comprises 14 residues. CDR3 residues: CSVESVGGNPEAFF. The CDR3 nucleotides are TGCAGCGTTGAATCAGTGGGAGGAAACCCTGAAGCTTTCTTT.

Worth noting for this clonotype: A junction boundary mismatches the germline segment, possibly from a read error. The J gene is TRBJ1-6, the V gene TRBV11-1; unclear D gene. CDR3 length equals 12 residues. In germline, CDR1 is SGHAT, CDR2 FQDESV (reference sequence). The CDR3 loop reads CASSLERSPLHF. In DNA form, the CDR3 reads TGTGCCAGTAGCTTGGAACGTTCACCCCTCCACTTT.

This clonotype was found once. The junction does not match germline at one end; this may be a read error. V usage is TRBV6-4 and J usage is TRBJ2-2, with TRBD1 identical over 8 bases. Germline V gene data show CDR1 as MRHNA and CDR2 as SNTAGT. CDR3 length: 14 amino acids. The CDR3 region has the DNA TGTGCCAGCTGTGCAATCCAGGGGGCCGGGGAACTGTTTTTT. Translation: CASCAIQGAGELFF.

V gene TRBV6-2 or TRBV6-3 combines with J gene TRBJ2-1; D possibly corresponds to TRBD2 (6 bases). Trimming pared 10 bases from V and 1 base from J, leaving 11 bases between. In germline, CDR1 is MNHEY, CDR2 SVGEGT. This CDR3 spans 13 amino acids. The CDR3 bases are TGTGCCATAGCGGAGAGTTCCTACAATGAGCAGTTCTTC. Residues: CAIAESSYNEQFF.

With respect to this clonotype: A junction end diverges from the germline sequence, so it may reflect a read error. CDR3 in amino acids: CPSRRNENIKAFF. DNA for the CDR3: TGTCCCAGCAGAAGGAACGAGAACATTAAAGCTTTCTTT. The rearrangement joins TRBV6-1 to TRBJ1-1; D uncertain. This CDR3 is 13 amino acids long. Germline CDR1 is MNHNS and CDR2 is SASEGT.

This clonotype was seen more than once but under ten times. The chain links TRBV4-1 to TRBJ2-3, with unresolved D. Germline CDR1 and CDR2: MGHRA and YSYEKL. This CDR3 region has 18 residues. V lost 0 bases, J lost 0 bases, and 16 bases lay in between. The CDR3, as DNA: TGCGCCAGCAGCCAAGAATTCGGCACCGACGCAAGCACAGATACGCAGTATTTT. It translates to CASSQEFGTDASTDTQYF.

Notes on this clonotype: A junction boundary mismatches the germline segment, possibly from a read error. The chain recombines TRBV6-5 with TRBJ1-2; tentatively, D is TRBD1 (5 bases). CDR1 and CDR2 (germline): MNHEY, SVGAGI. The CDR3 runs 12 residues. The CDR3 spells CASWGDGYVYTF. CDR3 nucleotide sequence: TGTGCCAGCTGGGGGGACGGCTATGTCTACACCTTC.

Regarding this clonotype: A read error may be the cause here, since a much bigger clone is one base away. The chain combines TRBV28 with TRBJ2-2, with TRBD2 identical over 7 bases. Germline trimming cut 7 bases from V and 6 bases from J; bases unmatched to any gene: 11. From germline, CDR1 is MDHEN and CDR2 SYDVKM. This CDR3 contains 15 residues. The CDR3 DNA is TGTGCCAGCAAACCGGGGGGAAAGGACGCCGGGGAGCTGTTTTTT. Protein product: CASKPGGKDAGELFF.

This clonotype was observed a few times. The chain links TRBV11-2 to TRBJ2-7, with TRBD1 matching over 8 bases. Germline CDR1 reads SGHAT; CDR2 reads FQNNGV. This CDR3 contains 15 residues. The ends lost 0 bases at V and 13 bases at J; junction bases unmatched: 14. The CDR3 spells CASSLDQGATYAQYF. The CDR3, as DNA: TGTGCCAGCAGCTTAGATCAGGGGGCCACCTACGCGCAATACTTC.

On this clonotype itself: Mismatch with germline at one junction end may stem from a read error. The chain employs TRBV29-1 and TRBJ2-5; a possible D gene is TRBD1 (5 bases). The CDR3 is made up of 13 amino acids. In germline, CDR1 is SQVTM, CDR2 ANQGSEA. The DNA for the CDR3 is TGCAGCGTGGCCCACAGGTTCCACGAGACTCAGTATTTC. Translating gives CSVAHRFHETQYF.

For this clonotype: In this CDR3 the conserved last residue, phenylalanine or tryptophan, is missing, so a read error is likely. The chain combines TRBV10-1 with TRBJ2-7; perhaps TRBD1 as D (5 bases). V dropped 10 bases and J dropped 5 bases, with 24 bases sitting between them. Germline V gene sequence: CDR1 WNHNN, CDR2 SYGVQD (reference sequence). The CDR3 is 15 residues long. CDR3 nucleotide sequence: TGCGCCAACCCCCACTTCGCAGGGTCGGTCCACGAGCAGTACATC. Its translation is CANPHFAGSVHEQYI.

As regards this clonotype: The CDR3 does not close with the conserved phenylalanine or tryptophan, likely indicating a read error. No DNA is shown, since the ends of the CDR3 on it are uncertain; the CDR3 is the one TCRdb lists. The chain carries TRBV20-1 and TRBJ1-1. With termini counted, the CDR3 has 13 amino acids. The germline gives CDR1 DFQATT, CDR2 SNEGSKA (reference sequence). The CDR3 sequence: CSAQSKGGTEGFS.

The V call is TRBV18, the J call TRBJ1-1, with TRBD1 matching 9 bases. The germline CDR1 and CDR2 sequences are KGHSH and LQKENI. This CDR3 contains 15 residues. With V trimmed by 3 bases and J by 1 base, 3 bases remained unmatched. The CDR3 spells CASSPGTGKNTEAFF. CDR3 in DNA: TGTGCCAGCTCACCCGGGACAGGGAAGAACACTGAAGCTTTCTTT.

This clonotype was counted only a few times. A read error may explain this, as a much larger clone is one base away. V and J are TRBV29-1 and TRBJ1-1; D is ambiguous. Looked up from germline, CDR1 is SQVTM and CDR2 is ANQGSEA. The CDR3 is 12 amino acids. CDR3 region: CSVGRGDTEVFF. CDR3 nucleotides: TGCAGCGTTGGTCGCGGCGACACTGAAGTTTTCTTT.

CDR3 in amino acids: CSVIEGLAGTYDHYF. CDR3 DNA: TGCAGTGTTATAGAAGGACTAGCGGGGACCTACGATCACTACTTC. V gene TRBV20-1 combines with J gene TRBJ2-7, with 12 bases fitting TRBD2. In germline, CDR1 is DFQATT, CDR2 SNEGSKA (reference sequence). The junction had 20 bases not matched to a gene; V was cut back by 7 bases and J by 13 bases. This CDR3 spans 15 amino acids.

The V call is TRBV5-1, the J call TRBJ2-3; D may be TRBD1 (5 bases). The end of the DNA fits TRBJ1-5 better, so the J call may be wrong. The CDR3 sequence is 14 residues long. Germline lookup yields CDR1 SGHRS and CDR2 YFSETQ. The CDR3 sequence: CASSLVVGGGTQHF. The CDR3 region has the DNA TGCGCCAGCAGCTTGGTGGTTGGGGGTGGTACGCAGCATTTT.

This clonotype was detected only once. An end of the junction does not agree with germline; a read error may underlie this. The V gene is TRBV20-1, the J gene TRBJ2-3; perhaps TRBD2 as D (7 bases). The CDR3 totals 18 residues. Germline loops: CDR1 DFQATT, CDR2 SNEGSKA (reference sequence). The CDR3 reads CIASDRGASRFSTDTPYF. DNA of the CDR3: TGCATTGCTAGTGATCGGGGGGCCTCCAGATTTTCCACAGATACGCCGTATTTT.

Notes on this clonotype: The CDR3 carries no conserved terminal phenylalanine or tryptophan, so it likely arises from a read error. No DNA is shown, since the ends of the CDR3 on it are uncertain; the CDR3 is the one TCRdb lists. The chain combines TRBV29-1 with TRBJ1-2; the tabulated D call, TRBD1, remains unverified against the DNA. Both ends counted, the CDR3 spans 13 residues. Germline V gene lookup returns CDR1 SQVTM and CDR2 ANQGSEA. The CDR3 spells CSVQGTGELWLHL.